Below are 2 T cell receptor beta chains sequenced from a single sample in a study of identical twins. TCRdb reprocessed the 5' RACE reads with MiXCR, giving one entry per CDR3 protein. The sample contains about 690,000 distinct CDR3 sequences, 20% to 25% of which appear only once. The same sample was also studied in work on T cells expressing NK-cell markers.

Sample: PBMCs. The receptors were sampled from a young woman in good health.

This rearrangement joins TRBV6-1 to TRBJ2-2, with D possibly being TRBD2 (6 bases). CDR3 length equals 14 residues. Germline V CDR1 and CDR2: MNHNS, SASEGT. V was clipped by 11 bases and J by 6 bases, with 19 bases between them. The CDR3 coding sequence is TGTGCCGGCACCCGGGACCCGGGGGCCGGGGAGCTGTTTTTT. This sequence encodes CAGTRDPGAGELFF.

The chain couples TRBV6-5 to TRBJ2-2; 7 nucleotides align to TRBD1. The germline gives CDR1 MNHEY, CDR2 SVGAGI. V shed 3 bases and J 3 bases; nucleotides not matched to a gene: 7. The CDR3 spans 16 residues. The CDR3: CASSYSDRVHTGELFF. The DNA for the CDR3 is TGTGCCAGCAGTTATTCAGACAGGGTCCACACCGGGGAGCTGTTTTTT.